This T cell receptor beta chain was found in a study of blood T cell repertoires in COVID-19. This clone was counted a single time. V was shortened by 4 bases and J by 4 bases, with 8 bases between the two germline ends. CDR1 and CDR2 (germline): SGHDT, YYEEEE. The CDR3 loop spans 12 amino acids. Here immunoSEQ multiplex PCR was the method, and the copy in TCRdb shows in-frame clones only, minus some. Of 320,000 or so clones listed, roughly 90% are singletons. Allocation to cohorts depended on clinical history reported by the participants. Donors in Cohort 3 counted as recovered after two negative PCRs, clearance, or symptom resolution.

The source material was PBMCs or T cells enriched from blood (not recorded which). The sequence was collected from a man aged 60-69 years who had recovered from COVID-19. This chain uses TRBV5-6 with TRBJ1-1; D is perhaps TRBD1 (5 bases). Here the CDR3 reads CASSQGSTEAFF. In DNA, the CDR3 is TGTGCCAGCAGCCAGGGTAGCACTGAAGCTTTCTTT.